These T cell receptor beta chains were read from a single sample in a study of blood T cell repertoires in COVID-19. The method was immunoSEQ multiplex PCR; TCRdb's version includes in-frame clones alone and lacks a portion of them. Of 120,000 to 150,000 clones listed, approximately 85% are singletons. The sequencing input was peripheral blood. The receptors originated from a woman aged 55-70 years with COVID-19, enrolled during active disease. The CDR3 runs from the conserved cysteine through the conserved F or W. A D gene is named only where the DNA matches it firmly. Expanded clones are given a class, and other clones once, few, many or no size at all.

NA,19,NA,TRBV21-1,TRBJ2-2,TGTGCCAGCAGCAAAGAAATTGGGTGGGCGGGGGACGACACCGGGGAGCTGTTTTTT,CASSKEIGWAGDDTGELFF
few,15,NA,TRBV7-2,TRBJ1-5,TGTGCCAGCAGCTTAGGGAGGGTGGGCAATCAGCCCCAGCATTTT,CASSLGRVGNQPQHF
NA,15,NA,TRBV5-6,TRBJ1-6,TGTGCCAGCAGCCGCAGGGAGGGCGATAATTCACCCCTCCACTTT,CASSRREGDNSPLHF
NA,14,TRBD2,TRBV30,TRBJ2-7,TGTGCCTGGACGCCAGCGGGGATGGGCTACGAGCAGTACTTC,CAWTPAGMGYEQYF
NA,16,TRBD1,TRBV5-1,TRBJ1-6,TGCGCCAGCAGCATTACAGGGGGGGATACCCATTCACCCCTCCACTTT,CASSITGGDTHSPLHF
NA,15,TRBD2,TRBV4-2,TRBJ2-3,TGTGCCAGCAGCCTAAGCCTAGCGGAGACAGATACGCAGTATTTT,CASSLSLAETDTQYF
NA,16,TRBD1,TRBV4-1,TRBJ1-2,TGCGCCAGCAGCCTCTCGACAGGGACTAGTTCTCAGGGCTACACCTTC,CASSLSTGTSSQGYTF
NA,13,NA,TRBV14,TRBJ1-6,TGTGCCAGCAGCCAAGTCGATAATTCACCCCTCCACTTT,CASSQVDNSPLHF
NA,13,NA,TRBV7-2,TRBJ1-5,TGTGCCAGCAGCCCGGGGGAAGATCAGCCCCAGCATTTT,CASSPGEDQPQHF
NA,13,NA,TRBV11-3,TRBJ2-7,TGTGCCAGCAGCTTAACTCAAAGCTACGAGCAGTACTTC,CASSLTQSYEQYF
NA,10,NA,TRBV27,TRBJ2-5,TGTGCCAGCAGCAGCGACAGGTGGTACTTC,CASSSDRWYF
NA,15,NA,TRBV11-2,TRBJ2-1,TGTGCCAGCAGCCCAGGGGTTAGCTCCTACAATGAGCAGTTCTTC,CASSPGVSSYNEQFF
NA,13,TRBD2,TRBV13,TRBJ2-5,TGTGCCAGCAGCCTGGGACTAGAAGAGACCCAGTACTTC,CASSLGLEETQYF
NA,14,NA,TRBV27,TRBJ2-1,TGTGCCAGCAGTTTACGGAGCTCCTACAATGAGCAGTTCTTC,CASSLRSSYNEQFF
NA,14,TRBD2,TRBV5-1,TRBJ2-5,TGCGCCAGCAGCTTGGTCGGGGGGGACGAGACCCAGTACTTC,CASSLVGGDETQYF
NA,14,TRBD1,TRBV2,TRBJ2-7,TGTGCCAGCAGTGACCCGGGACAGGGTGGCGAGCAGTACTTC,CASSDPGQGGEQYF
NA,12,NA,TRBV2,TRBJ1-2,TGTGCCAGCGAGGGCAGGGGACATGGCTACACCTTC,CASEGRGHGYTF
few,18,TRBD1,TRBV9,TRBJ1-5,TGTGCCAGCAGCGTATGCGAAGGGGGGACAGGACTAAATCAGCCCCAGCATTTT,CASSVCEGGTGLNQPQHF
NA,15,TRBD2,TRBV7-7,TRBJ2-5,TGTGCCAGCAGCTTGGGAGCGGGGGATGGAGAGACCCAGTACTTC,CASSLGAGDGETQYF
NA,17,TRBD1,TRBV5-1,TRBJ1-2,TGCGCCAGCAGCTTGGTGGGACAGGGCCCCGCTAACTATGGCTACACCTTC,CASSLVGQGPANYGYTF
NA,14,NA,TRBV6-2/TRBV6-3,TRBJ1-4,TGTGCCAGCAGTTCCCCAGCGGGTAATGAAAAACTGTTTTTT,CASSSPAGNEKLFF
NA,17,TRBD2,TRBV29-1,TRBJ2-3,TGCAGCGCCGGGGGGCTAGCGGGGTTCTCTAGCACAGATACGCAGTATTTT,CSAGGLAGFSSTDTQYF
NA,14,TRBD1,TRBV9,TRBJ2-7,TGTGCCAGCAGCCCGGATAACAGGGGCGGCGAGCAGTACTTC,CASSPDNRGGEQYF
NA,11,NA,TRBV10-1,TRBJ2-3,TGCGCCAGCAGTGCCGGAGATACGCAGTATTTT,CASSAGDTQYF